This TCR beta chain stems from a study of shared clonotypes between healthy human individuals. The assay was immunoSEQ multiplex PCR, and TCRdb's table has in-frame clones only and misses some. The repertoire holds 2 million to 2.5 million clones, 80% to 95% seen once, with 0.36% in the top ten. This CDR3 comprises 15 residues. The V end lost 0 bases, the J end lost 2 bases, and 12 bases lay between the germline ends. Germline assignment: CDR1 SGHRS and CDR2 YFSETQ. Source material: naive CD4+ T cells from PBMCs. Indicated subset: CD45RA+ positively selected. The chain links TRBV5-1 to TRBJ2-7; D is undetermined. The receptor was derived from a man aged 18 to 35 in good health. Some clones in this sample may be carry-over from other donors' samples. The DNA for the CDR3 is TGCGCCAGCAGCTTGGGTGACGAATTGACCTACGAGCAGTACTTC. As protein: CASSLGDELTYEQYF.